Each of the 15 T cell receptor beta chains below was sequenced from the same sample in a study of cytomegalovirus exposure and HLA in healthy donors. PCR employed 60 Vbeta and 13 Jbeta primers. TCRdb's table, derived via immunoSEQ multiplex PCR, lists solely in-frame clones and lacks some. Of fewer than 200,000 clones listed, roughly 79% are singletons. The sequencing sample was made of PBMCs. These receptor sequences come from a male donor in good health and CMV-seropositive.

This chain connects TRBV7-8 to TRBJ1-5; no clear D gene. The CDR3 sequence is 14 residues long. The germline V and J ends were trimmed by 5 bases and 0 bases, with 8 bases remaining between them. Germline CDR1 and CDR2: SGHVS and FQNEAQ. The CDR3 region is CASSARYSNQPQHF. DNA of the CDR3: TGTGCCAGCAGCGCCAGGTATAGCAATCAGCCCCAGCATTTT.

The rearrangement uses TRBV9 and TRBJ2-7, with TRBD1 identical over 8 bases. CDR3 length equals 14 residues. V gave up 0 bases and J gave up 2 bases; unmatched junction bases: 1. Germline values: CDR1 SGDLS, CDR2 YYNGEE. The CDR3 spells CASSVGTGPYEQYF. The CDR3 DNA is TGTGCCAGCAGCGTAGGGACAGGGCCCTACGAGCAGTACTTC.

The chain uses TRBV5-1 and TRBJ1-1; the D is unclear. V was trimmed by 0 bases and J by 1 base, leaving 7 bases between them. CDR1 and CDR2 from the germline V gene are SGHRS and YFSETQ. CDR3 length: 14 amino acids. The DNA for the CDR3 is TGCGCCAGCAGCTTGGGAGCAGGGAACACTGAAGCTTTCTTT. Its protein product is CASSLGAGNTEAFF.

The chain is built from TRBV19 and TRBJ2-7; D may be TRBD2 (5 bases). Germline assignment: CDR1 LNHDA and CDR2 SQIVND (reference sequence). V lost 5 bases to trimming and J lost 2 bases, with 13 bases between them. The CDR3 spans 14 residues. DNA of the CDR3: TGTGCCAGTAGTTTTGCGGGCTTCACCTACGAGCAGTACTTC. Residues: CASSFAGFTYEQYF.

V gene TRBV5-4 combines with J gene TRBJ1-1; 7 bases align to TRBD1. The CDR3 has 15 residues. The J segment lost 4 bases and the V segment lost 0 bases, leaving 6 bases of the junction unmatched. CDR1 and CDR2 (germline): SGHNT, YYREEE (reference sequence). The CDR3 reads CASSLGGEGATEAFF. As DNA, the CDR3 is TGTGCCAGCAGCTTGGGGGGTGAGGGGGCCACTGAAGCTTTCTTT.

The rearrangement uses TRBV4-1 and TRBJ1-2; 10 nucleotides agree with TRBD1. The CDR3 consists of 16 residues. Germline CDR1 is MGHRA and CDR2 is YSYEKL. The ends lost 1 base at V and 2 bases at J; junction bases unmatched: 4. The CDR3 spells CASSQVPTGGNYGYTF. The CDR3 DNA is TGCGCCAGCAGCCAAGTCCCGACAGGGGGCAACTATGGCTACACCTTC.

There are a few counts of this clone. V and J are TRBV2 and TRBJ2-1, with 7 bases fitting TRBD1. J lost 6 bases, V lost 8 bases, and 10 bases had no gene match. This CDR3 is built from 14 residues. Germline CDR1 is SNHLY and CDR2 is FYNNEI. The CDR3 loop reads CASQYFNRGNEQFF. Here the CDR3 DNA reads TGTGCCAGCCAATACTTCAACAGGGGCAATGAGCAGTTCTTC.

The chain employs TRBV10-2 and TRBJ2-7; 8 nucleotides line up with TRBD1. The junction had 4 bases not matched to a gene; V was cut back by 6 bases and J by 3 bases. In germline, CDR1 is WSHSY, CDR2 SAAADI. The CDR3 sequence is 13 residues long. CDR3 loop: CASRRDRGYEQYF. CDR3 nucleotides: TGCGCCAGCAGGAGAGACAGGGGCTACGAGCAGTACTTC.

The chain is built from TRBV6-1 and TRBJ2-7; 9 bases map to TRBD1. Germline-derived CDR1 and CDR2 are MNHNS and SASEGT. The junction had 6 bases not matched to a gene; V was cut back by 7 bases and J by 5 bases. CDR3 length equals 13 residues. CDR3 amino acids: CASNDRGAHEQYF. CDR3 nucleotide sequence: TGTGCCAGCAATGACAGGGGGGCACACGAGCAGTACTTC.

A note on this clone: An end of the junction does not agree with germline; a read error may underlie this. The chain employs TRBV7-7 and TRBJ2-5; D is possibly TRBD1 (6 bases). The CDR3 extends over 15 amino acids. The germline V gene encodes CDR1 SSHAT and CDR2 FNYEAQ (reference sequence). In DNA form, the CDR3 reads TGTGCTAGCAGCTCACAGGGAGTCGGAGCGGAGACCCAGTACTTC. This sequence encodes CASSSQGVGAETQYF.

J is TRBJ2-1 and V is TRBV4-3; possible D gene TRBD1, 6 bases. The germline gives CDR1 LGHNA, CDR2 YSLEER. This CDR3 spans 14 amino acids. The V end was cut by 3 bases, the J end by 12 bases, with 18 bases between. This CDR3 reads CASSQRGLTGGQFF. As DNA, the CDR3 is TGCGCCAGCAGCCAGAGGGGGTTAACGGGTGGGCAGTTCTTC.

The V and J genes are TRBV5-1 and TRBJ2-5; TRBD1 matches at 9 bases. J lost 4 bases, V lost 5 bases, and 3 bases had no gene match. The CDR3 spans 13 residues. Germline assignment: CDR1 SGHRS and CDR2 YFSETQ. The CDR3, as DNA: TGCGCCAGCAGGGAGACAGGGGGAGAGACCCAGTACTTC. Its protein is CASRETGGETQYF.

CDR3 loop: CSVEDQQGASGAFF. CDR3 bases: TGCAGCGTTGAAGATCAACAGGGGGCGAGTGGAGCTTTCTTT. This chain links TRBV29-1 with TRBJ1-1, with 9 bases fitting TRBD1. Per germline, CDR1 SQVTM and CDR2 ANQGSEA. V trimming: 0 bases; J trimming: 10 bases; junction bases outside the gene matches: 9. This CDR3 region has 14 residues.

The chain carries TRBV11-3 and TRBJ2-2; 8 nucleotides align to TRBD2. The CDR3 covers 18 residues. Trimming at V came to 5 bases and at J to 5 bases, leaving 16 bases not matched to a gene. The germline gives CDR1 SGHNT, CDR2 YENEEA. CDR3 coding DNA: TGTGCCAGCAGCCTACCTCCCGGAGCGGGGGCCGGGACCGGGGAGCTGTTTTTT. Translated: CASSLPPGAGAGTGELFF.

The rearrangement joins TRBV21-1 to TRBJ2-7; the D segment call TRBD1 is taken from the table without a DNA check. TRBV21-1 counts as a pseudogene. The length of the CDR3 is 15 residues. The CDR3 protein is CASSRQEGAGYEQYF. Here the CDR3 DNA reads TGTGCCAGCAGCAGGCAGGAAGGGGCCGGATACGAGCAGTACTTC.